This TCR beta chain was identified in a study of cytomegalovirus exposure and HLA in healthy donors. The study ran its PCR with 60 Vbeta and 13 Jbeta primers. This table comes from immunoSEQ multiplex PCR, and its TCRdb copy is limited to in-frame clones, with some not included. The top ten hold around 1.5% of the sample, which has just over 150,000 clones, under 80% seen once. This CDR3 has 14 residues. Germline V gene data show CDR1 as MGHDK and CDR2 as SYGVNS. Trimming removed 3 bases at V and 4 bases at J, with 11 bases between. Sequences were obtained from PBMCs. V is TRBV25-1 and J is TRBJ2-3; unclear D gene. The TCR sequence derives from a woman aged 30 to 39 in good health and CMV-seronegative. CDR3 sequence (DNA): TGTGCCAGCAGTGAGAGGAAGGTGTCAGATACGCAGTATTTT. Residues: CASSERKVSDTQYF.